This T cell receptor (beta chain) was found in a study of blood T cell repertoires in COVID-19. As for the study in general: Donors in the United States, Italy and Spain gave samples during acute or convalescent COVID-19. In each case, the material was cDNA or gDNA derived from T cells, B-cell-depleted T cells, or PBMCs.

Germline CDR1 is MGHRA and CDR2 is YSYEKL. The CDR3 extends over 13 amino acids. Trimming pared 2 bases from V and 6 bases from J, leaving 11 bases between. In the authors' workflow: From reference gene primer amplification, estimates of nucleated cell counts were derived. TCRdb's table, derived via immunoSEQ multiplex PCR, lists solely in-frame clones and lacks some. That table gives V, J and clone size, and the DNA gave D and trimming. The sample lists about 40,000 clones; 85% were seen once. The source is a human donor in a cohort sampled during active COVID-19. The chain combines TRBV4-1 with TRBJ2-7, with D maybe TRBD1 (5 bases). The specimen was peripheral blood. The CDR3 sequence is CASSQTGLGEQYF. Here the CDR3 DNA reads TGCGCCAGCAGCCAAACAGGTCTGGGCGAGCAGTACTTC.